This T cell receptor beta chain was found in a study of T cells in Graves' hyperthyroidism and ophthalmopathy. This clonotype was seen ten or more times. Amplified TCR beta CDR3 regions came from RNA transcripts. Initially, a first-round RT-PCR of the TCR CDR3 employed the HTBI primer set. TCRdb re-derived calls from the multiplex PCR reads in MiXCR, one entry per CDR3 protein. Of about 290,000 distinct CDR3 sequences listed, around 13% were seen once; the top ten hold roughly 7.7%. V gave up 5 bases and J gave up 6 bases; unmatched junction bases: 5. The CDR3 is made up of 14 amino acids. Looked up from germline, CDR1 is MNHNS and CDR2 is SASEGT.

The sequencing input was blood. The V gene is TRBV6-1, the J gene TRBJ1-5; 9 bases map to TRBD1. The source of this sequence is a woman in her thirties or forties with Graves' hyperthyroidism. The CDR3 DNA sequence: TGTGCCAGCAGTAGGACAGGGGTTGGTCAGCCCCAGCATTTT. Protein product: CASSRTGVGQPQHF.